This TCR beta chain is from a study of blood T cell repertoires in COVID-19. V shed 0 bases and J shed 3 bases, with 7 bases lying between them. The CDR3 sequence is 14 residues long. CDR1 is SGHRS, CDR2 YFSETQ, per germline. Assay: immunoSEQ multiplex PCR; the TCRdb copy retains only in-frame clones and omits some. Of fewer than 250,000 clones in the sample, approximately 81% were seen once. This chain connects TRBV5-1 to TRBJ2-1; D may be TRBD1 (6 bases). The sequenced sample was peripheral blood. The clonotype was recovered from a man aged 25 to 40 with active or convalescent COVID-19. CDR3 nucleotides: TGCGCCAGCAGCTTGGAGGACAGCTACAATGAGCAGTTCTTC. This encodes CASSLEDSYNEQFF.